This TCR beta chain was recovered during a study of T cells after posttransplantation cyclophosphamide. This clone was observed at least ten times. A marrow graft followed busulfan-fludarabine conditioning, with cyclophosphamide on days +3 and +4. CDR1 is ENHRY, CDR2 SYGVKD, per germline. V lost 6 bases and J lost 0; bases outside the gene matches: 2. The CDR3 covers 15 residues. Libraries were prepared by immunoSEQ multiplex PCR; TCRdb keeps only in-frame clonotypes and omits some of them. Recorded here are some 10,000 clones, none singletons. V and J are TRBV10-3 and TRBJ2-6; 7 bases line up with TRBD1. This receptor was obtained from a female patient in her forties or fifties who received an allogeneic stem cell transplant from a related donor, was CMV-positive, and had no GVHD. The graft donor may account for some of the T cells. Sequences were derived from PBMCs, sampled after allogeneic stem cell transplant with posttransplant cyclophosphamide. Here the CDR3 DNA reads TGTGCCATCAGGGGGACAGACTCTGGGGCCAACGTCCTGACTTTC. This translates into CAIRGTDSGANVLTF.